Included here is one TCR beta chain sequence, with context. The antigen is undetermined. The data originate from a study of shared clonotypes between healthy human individuals. Study observations and caveats: Among non-shared clonotypes, generation probabilities were lower than among those shared by all four donors.

Evenly divided among several immunoSEQ plates was the genomic DNA of each subset. Here immunoSEQ multiplex PCR was the method, and the copy in TCRdb shows in-frame clones only, minus some. In the table there are around 2.5 million clones, 80% to 95% of which are singletons. The CDR3 is 14 residues long. The V and J ends lost 3 bases and 6 bases respectively, with 12 bases between them. Per the germline V gene, CDR1 is SGHVS and CDR2 is FNYEAQ. The sequencing input was naive CD4+ T cells from PBMCs. The subset is: CD45RA+ positively selected. This clonotype was sampled from a man younger than 35 in good health. Some clones in this sample may be carry-over from other donors' samples. The chain employs TRBV7-6 and TRBJ2-1, with D perhaps given as TRBD1 or TRBD2 (5 bases each). The DNA for the CDR3 is TGTGCCAGCAGCTTTATGGGGGTCGGCAATGAGCAGTTCTTC. Protein sequence: CASSFMGVGNEQFF.